Below are 28 T cell receptor beta chains sequenced from a single sample in a study of PD-1 blockade in classical Hodgkin lymphoma. The data were produced by immunoSEQ multiplex PCR, yet TCRdb's version contains in-frame clones alone and is incomplete. The table shows about 36,000 clones, with 69% occurring only once. Following autologous stem cell transplantation, relapse occurred in every patient, and exposure to brentuximab vedotin varied. This sample comprised peripheral blood mononuclear cells (PBMCs), obtained before the second cycle of nivolumab. The receptors originated from a human donor with classical Hodgkin lymphoma.

By its share, this clone is medium-sized. The J gene is TRBJ1-1, the V gene TRBV11-3; D may be TRBD1 (6 bases). Germline assignment: CDR1 SGHNT and CDR2 YENEEA. Deletions cut 0 bases from V and 11 bases from J, with 19 bases between. The CDR3 consists of 15 residues. The chain's CDR3 is CASSLEGAGLGAAFF. The DNA for the CDR3 is TGTGCCAGCAGCTTAGAGGGTGCTGGACTGGGGGCGGCTTTCTTT.

The chain has TRBV7-3 and TRBJ2-1; 12 nucleotides match TRBD2. The CDR3 sequence is 15 residues long. The germline gives CDR1 SGHTA, CDR2 FQGTGA. V lost 5 bases to trimming and J lost 3 bases; unmatched junction nucleotides: 2. The CDR3: CASSLAGGLYNEQFF. The CDR3 nucleotides are TGTGCCAGCAGCCTAGCGGGGGGGCTCTACAATGAGCAGTTCTTC.

This chain uses TRBV18 with TRBJ2-1; 11 bases agree with TRBD1. Trimming at V came to 10 bases and at J to 6 bases, leaving 14 bases not matched to a gene. The CDR3 length is 16 residues. Germline V lookup: CDR1 KGHSH, CDR2 LQKENI. DNA for the CDR3: TGTGCCACTCAGGGTACCGGGACAGGGGGTTCCAATGAGCAGTTCTTC. As protein: CATQGTGTGGSNEQFF.

The chain couples TRBV27 to TRBJ2-2; tentatively, D is TRBD1 or TRBD2 (5 bases each). Germline CDR1 is MNHEY and CDR2 is SMNVEV (reference sequence). V lost 4 bases to trimming and J lost 8 bases, with 14 bases between them. The CDR3 covers 14 residues. CDR3 sequence reads: CASSWGTRRGELFF. CDR3 bases: TGTGCCAGCAGTTGGGGGACCCGAAGGGGGGAGCTGTTTTTT.

The V and J genes are TRBV19 and TRBJ1-5; D remains ambiguous. With 7 bases removed from V and 11 bases from J, the gap between germline ends came to 21 bases. CDR3 length: 14 amino acids. Per germline, CDR1 LNHDA and CDR2 SQIVND (reference sequence). CDR3: CASTLATVPGAQHF. The CDR3 DNA sequence: TGTGCCAGTACCCTGGCAACAGTACCGGGAGCCCAGCATTTT.

The rearrangement uses TRBV11-3 and TRBJ1-2; 7 bases align to TRBD1. Trimming cost V 3 bases and J 3 bases; bases outside gene matches: 1. From germline, CDR1 is SGHNT and CDR2 YENEEA. The CDR3 has 13 amino acids. CDR3 sequence (DNA): TGTGCCAGCAGCTTCCAGGGGGACTATGGCTACACCTTC. Translated, it gives CASSFQGDYGYTF.

In this sample, this clone turned up a few times. The chain joins TRBV6-1 to TRBJ2-7, with TRBD2 identical over 12 bases. Germline assignment: CDR1 MNHNS and CDR2 SASEGT. The length of the CDR3 is 14 residues. Trimming removed 7 bases from V and 2 bases from J; junction bases left unmatched: 3. CDR3 DNA: TGTGCCAGCAAGGGACTAGCGGGCCCCTACGAGCAGTACTTC. It specifies CASKGLAGPYEQYF.

The rearrangement links TRBV28 to TRBJ1-6; 8 nucleotides align to TRBD1. This CDR3 has 13 amino acids. V was clipped by 5 bases and J by 7 bases; unmatched bases: 1. CDR1 is MDHEN and CDR2 is SYDVKM in the germline V gene. CDR3 nucleotide sequence: TGTGCCAGCAGTACAGGGGGAAATTCACCCCTCCACTTT. Protein sequence: CASSTGGNSPLHF.

This clone was seen only once. This rearrangement joins TRBV4-3 to TRBJ1-2; unclear D gene. V lost 1 base and J 0 bases, leaving 9 bases between the germline ends. The CDR3 is 15 residues long. Per germline, CDR1 LGHNA and CDR2 YSLEER. The CDR3 region is CASSQALISNYGYTF. The CDR3 DNA reads as TGCGCCAGCAGCCAAGCCCTCATCTCTAACTATGGCTACACCTTC.

V and J are TRBV9 and TRBJ2-1, with 10 nucleotides matching TRBD2. This CDR3 comprises 15 residues. V trimming: 4 bases; J trimming: 3 bases; junction bases outside the gene matches: 4. Germline lookup yields CDR1 SGDLS and CDR2 YYNGEE. The CDR3 here is CASSSGLASYNEQFF. For the CDR3, the DNA is TGTGCCAGCAGCTCGGGACTAGCGAGCTACAATGAGCAGTTCTTC.

The chain joins TRBV5-1 to TRBJ2-5; TRBD1 matches at 8 bases. Per the germline V gene, CDR1 is SGHRS and CDR2 is YFSETQ. CDR3 length equals 14 residues. V shed 1 base, J shed 1 base, and the junction held 0 bases outside the gene matches. The CDR3 DNA follows: TGCGCCAGCAGCTTGCAGGGGGCCCAAGAGACCCAGTACTTC. Amino acids: CASSLQGAQETQYF.

The chain has TRBV18 and TRBJ1-1; 12 bases align to TRBD1. The trim removed 5 bases at V and 4 bases at J, leaving 20 bases unmatched. The V gene's germline CDR1 is KGHSH and CDR2 LQKENI. The CDR3 is made up of 20 amino acids. CDR3 protein: CASSKTSGTGGAWIGTEAFF. CDR3 bases: TGTGCCAGCTCAAAAACTTCCGGGACAGGGGGCGCTTGGATCGGCACTGAAGCTTTCTTT.

This chain uses TRBV7-6 with TRBJ2-2; 12 bases are a match to TRBD2. CDR3 length: 16 amino acids. V lost 4 bases and J lost 6; bases outside the gene matches: 6. The germline V gene encodes CDR1 SGHVS and CDR2 FNYEAQ. The CDR3 nucleotides are TGTGCCAGCAGCTCCCGACTAGCGGGGGCCGCCGGGGAGCTGTTTTTT. Amino acid sequence: CASSSRLAGAAGELFF. The whole variable domain, filled in from reference TRBV7-6 and TRBJ2-2, reads GAGVSQSPRYKVTKRGQDVALRCDPISGHVSLYWYRQALGQGPEFLTYFNYEAQQDKSGLPNDRFSAERPEGSISTLTIQRTEQRDSAMYRCASSSRLAGAAGELFFGEGSRLTVL.

The J gene is TRBJ1-2, the V gene TRBV5-1; 8 bases agree with TRBD1. The CDR3 consists of 14 residues. The V and J ends lost 2 bases and 11 bases, in that order; junction bases with no gene match: 11. CDR1 and CDR2 (germline): SGHRS, YFSETQ. In nucleotides, the CDR3 is TGCGCCAGCAGCTTAACCCCGGGACAGGACCGGTACACCTTC. This gives the protein CASSLTPGQDRYTF.

The gene calls are TRBV6-5 and TRBJ1-5; maybe TRBD1 (6 bases). This CDR3 contains 15 residues. The V and J ends lost 2 bases and 6 bases respectively, with 14 bases between them. Germline CDR1 reads MNHEY; CDR2 reads SVGAGI. In nucleotides, the CDR3 is TGTGCCAGCAGTTACGAACAGGGCTTCGGTCAGCCCCAGCATTTT. Residues: CASSYEQGFGQPQHF.

This chain joins TRBV28 and TRBJ1-5, with 10 bases aligning to TRBD1. With 5 bases clipped from V and 6 bases from J, the junction kept 7 bases outside the gene matches. CDR1 is MDHEN and CDR2 is SYDVKM in the germline V gene. The CDR3 is made up of 15 amino acids. CDR3 DNA: TGTGCCAGCAGTGCCGGGACAGGGGTAGTTCAGCCCCAGCATTTT. Translation gives CASSAGTGVVQPQHF.

A few counts support this clone. This chain connects TRBV19 to TRBJ2-3, with a possible D match to TRBD1 (5 bases). The CDR3 runs to 14 residues. V lost 4 bases to trimming and J lost 0 bases, with 8 bases between them. Germline V CDR1 and CDR2: LNHDA, SQIVND (reference sequence). The DNA of the CDR3 is TGTGCCAGTAGTAAGACAGAAAGCACAGATACGCAGTATTTT. This translates into CASSKTESTDTQYF.

The chain employs TRBV6-1 and TRBJ1-6, with D possibly matching TRBD1 (5 bases). The CDR3 is 15 amino acids. The germline V gene has CDR1 MNHNS and CDR2 SASEGT. V was shortened by 8 bases and J by 4 bases, with 15 bases between the two germline ends. In nucleotides, the CDR3 is TGTGCCAGCCGCGGGCAGGGCGTGTATAATTCACCCCTCCACTTT. Translated: CASRGQGVYNSPLHF.

J is TRBJ2-1 and V is TRBV4-3; 14 bases line up with TRBD2. This CDR3 is 16 amino acids long. Germline V CDR1 and CDR2: LGHNA, YSLEER. V lost 4 bases to trimming and J lost 7 bases; unmatched junction nucleotides: 6. The CDR3 is CASSPWGLAGANEQFF. DNA for the CDR3: TGCGCCAGCAGCCCATGGGGACTAGCGGGAGCGAATGAGCAGTTCTTC.

This clone was recorded a few times. This chain uses TRBV11-2 with TRBJ2-1; possibly TRBD1 for D (6 bases). The V gene's germline CDR1 is SGHAT and CDR2 FQNNGV. The CDR3 is 13 amino acids. Trimming cost V 5 bases and J 16 bases, with 21 bases left between them. This CDR3 is CASSLLSGTPPFF. Written as DNA, the CDR3 is TGTGCCAGCAGCCTACTATCGGGGACACCCCCCTTCTTC.

The rearrangement joins TRBV5-1 to TRBJ1-2; D call uncertain. The ends were cut back, 0 bases at V and 2 bases at J, with 8 bases in the middle. CDR1 is SGHRS, CDR2 YFSETQ, per germline. The CDR3 spans 14 residues. For the CDR3, the DNA is TGCGCCAGCAGCTTGGTTGTAGGAAACTATGGCTACACCTTC. It specifies CASSLVVGNYGYTF.

The chain recombines TRBV5-1 with TRBJ1-1, with D uncertain. Germline values: CDR1 SGHRS, CDR2 YFSETQ. The CDR3 runs 15 residues. V gave up 3 bases and J gave up 1 base, with 13 bases separating them. Here the CDR3 reads CASSSSREWNTEAFF. CDR3 nucleotides: TGCGCCAGCAGCTCCTCTAGGGAATGGAACACTGAAGCTTTCTTT.

This chain connects TRBV10-2 to TRBJ2-5; 11 bases match TRBD2. Germline assignment: CDR1 WSHSY and CDR2 SAAADI. The CDR3 totals 15 residues. Unmatched junction bases numbered 7, after V lost 6 bases and J lost 4 bases. The CDR3 DNA sequence: TGCGCCAGCAGAGATGGGACTAGCGGAGGAGAGACCCAGTACTTC. Translated: CASRDGTSGGETQYF.

This chain links TRBV10-3 with TRBJ2-3, with D perhaps TRBD1 or TRBD2 (5 bases each). Trimming shortened V by 8 bases and J by 3 bases, and 12 bases separated the two germline ends. Looked up from germline, CDR1 is ENHRY and CDR2 is SYGVKD. CDR3 length: 13 residues. The CDR3: CAIGPGRTDTQYF. The CDR3 nucleotides read TGTGCCATCGGTCCGGGGCGGACAGATACGCAGTATTTT.

This chain uses TRBV29-1 with TRBJ2-7, with D possibly TRBD2 on 5 matching bases. V was clipped by 2 bases and J by 4 bases, with 12 bases between them. This CDR3 spans 13 amino acids. Looked up from germline, CDR1 is SQVTM and CDR2 is ANQGSEA. Here the CDR3 reads CSVESGNGYEQYF. The CDR3 DNA reads TGCAGCGTTGAATCGGGGAATGGTTACGAGCAGTACTTC.

Here the CDR3 DNA reads TGTGCCAGCAGTTTGACAAGGCGGAATGAAAAACTGTTTTTT. Translating gives CASSLTRRNEKLFF. This chain uses TRBV27 with TRBJ1-4; D not resolved. Looked up from germline, CDR1 is MNHEY and CDR2 is SMNVEV (reference sequence). The CDR3 has 14 residues. V lost 3 bases and J 5 bases, leaving 10 bases between the germline ends.

The chain joins TRBV6-6 to TRBJ2-1; D call uncertain. CDR1 and CDR2 from the germline V gene are MNHNY and SVGAGI (reference sequence). The V end was cut by 10 bases, the J end by 4 bases, with 8 bases between. The CDR3 has 11 residues. The CDR3 reads CATQEYNEQFF. The CDR3 DNA reads as TGTGCCACCCAAGAGTACAATGAGCAGTTCTTC.

The sample holds a few counts of this clone. This sequence joins TRBV6-1 and TRBJ1-5; tentatively, D is TRBD1 (5 bases). The CDR3 length is 15 residues. Germline V lookup: CDR1 MNHNS, CDR2 SASEGT. Trimming took off 7 bases at V and 4 bases at J, with 17 bases between the two ends. The CDR3 here is CASTGAQAVNQPQHF. The CDR3 nucleotides read TGTGCCAGCACCGGGGCGCAGGCCGTTAATCAGCCCCAGCATTTT.